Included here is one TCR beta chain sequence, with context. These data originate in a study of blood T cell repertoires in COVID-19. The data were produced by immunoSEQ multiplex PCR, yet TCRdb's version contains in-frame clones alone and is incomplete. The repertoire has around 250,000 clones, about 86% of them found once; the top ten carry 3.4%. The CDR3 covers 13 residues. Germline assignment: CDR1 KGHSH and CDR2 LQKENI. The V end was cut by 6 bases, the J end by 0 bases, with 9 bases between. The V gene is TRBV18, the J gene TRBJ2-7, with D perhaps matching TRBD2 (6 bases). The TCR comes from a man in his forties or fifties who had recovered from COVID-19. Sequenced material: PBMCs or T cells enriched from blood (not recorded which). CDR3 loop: CASSVAASYEQYF. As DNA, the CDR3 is TGTGCCAGCTCCGTAGCGGCCTCCTACGAGCAGTACTTC.